This TCR beta chain is drawn from a study of T cell responses to AZD1222 COVID-19 vaccine. Sequencing used immunoSEQ multiplex PCR; TCRdb keeps in-frame clones, though not all of them. The table records 90,000 to 95,000 clones, roughly 88% of them present only once. The ends lost 4 bases at V and 4 bases at J; junction bases unmatched: 4. There are 14 residues in the CDR3. Germline assignment: CDR1 SGHNT and CDR2 YYREEE (reference sequence). The chain recombines TRBV5-4 with TRBJ1-2; the match to TRBD1 covers 10 bases. This specimen consisted of peripheral blood, obtained on day 0 of AZD1222 vaccination. The clonotype originates from an adult in good health. CDR3 sequence reads: CASSDGQGVYGYTF. The DNA of the CDR3 is TGTGCCAGCAGCGACGGACAGGGGGTCTATGGCTACACCTTC.